These 30 T cell receptor beta chains were all obtained from the same sample, sequenced in a study of blood T cell repertoires in COVID-19. Sequencing was performed with immunoSEQ multiplex PCR; in TCRdb, only in-frame clones are kept and a portion is missing. The sample records some 250,000 clones, around 89% being singletons. Sequencing was performed on PBMCs or T cells enriched from blood (not recorded which). These receptors were obtained from a man aged 40-49 years who had recovered from COVID-19.

This clone was seen ten or more times. The chain carries TRBV7-8 and TRBJ1-1; unclear D gene. Trimming took 5 bases from V and 3 from J, leaving 16 bases between them. Germline V gene lookup returns CDR1 SGHVS and CDR2 FQNEAQ. The CDR3 length is 15 residues. Here the CDR3 DNA reads TGTGCCAGCAGCCGATTAGCACCAGACTACACTGAAGCTTTCTTT. Its protein is CASSRLAPDYTEAFF.

The V call is TRBV11-3, the J call TRBJ1-3; possibly TRBD1 for D (6 bases). In germline, CDR1 is SGHNT, CDR2 YENEEA. The length of the CDR3 is 17 residues. The V end was cut by 0 bases, the J end by 1 base, with 13 bases between. CDR3 residues: CASSLDLWGRSGNTIYF. CDR3 sequence (DNA): TGTGCCAGCAGCTTAGATCTTTGGGGGCGTTCTGGAAACACCATATATTTT.

This chain connects TRBV7-2 to TRBJ1-6; D call uncertain. Looked up from germline, CDR1 is SGHTA and CDR2 is FQGNSA. The CDR3 covers 14 residues. Trimming cost V 5 bases and J 7 bases, with 12 bases left between them. The CDR3 sequence: CASSNRLPNSPLHF. CDR3 coding DNA: TGTGCCAGCAGCAATAGACTGCCCAATTCACCCCTCCACTTT.

The rearrangement uses TRBV5-8 and TRBJ2-7; tentatively, D is TRBD2 (6 bases). Germline CDR1 and CDR2: SGHTS and YDEGEE. CDR3 length: 14 residues. V was pared by 0 bases and J by 1 base, with 8 bases between. This CDR3 is CASSLGGGSYEQYF. The CDR3 DNA is TGTGCCAGCAGCTTGGGTGGGGGGTCCTACGAGCAGTACTTC. The whole variable domain, filled in from reference TRBV5-8 and TRBJ2-7, reads EAGVTQSPTHLIKTRGQQATLRCSPISGHTSVYWYQQALGLGLQFLLWYDEGEERNRGNFPPRFSGRQFPNYSSELNVNALELEDSALYLCASSLGGGSYEQYFGPGTRLTVT.

The chain combines TRBV5-4 with TRBJ2-2, with D maybe TRBD2 (5 bases). CDR1 SGHNT and CDR2 YYREEE come from the germline V gene (reference sequence). Trimming pared 2 bases from V and 2 bases from J, leaving 13 bases between. CDR3 length: 16 amino acids. Written as DNA, the CDR3 is TGTGCCAGCAGCTTACGCCTAGCCGGAAACACCGGGGAGCTGTTTTTT. Translated, it gives CASSLRLAGNTGELFF. Using reference TRBV5-4 and TRBJ2-2 for the parts outside the CDR3, the full variable domain is ETGVTQSPTHLIKTRGQQVTLRCSSQSGHNTVSWYQQALGQGPQFIFQYYREEENGRGNFPPRFSGLQFPNYSSELNVNALELDDSALYLCASSLRLAGNTGELFFGEGSRLTVL.

The chain joins TRBV4-3 to TRBJ2-7, with a possible D match to TRBD2 (5 bases). The length of the CDR3 is 16 residues. Trimming left V 1 base short and J 0 bases short, with 13 bases between. Per the germline V gene, CDR1 is LGHNA and CDR2 is YSLEER. This CDR3 is CASSQGGGASSYEQYF. In DNA, the CDR3 is TGCGCCAGCAGCCAAGGAGGAGGTGCTAGCTCCTACGAGCAGTACTTC.

This chain connects TRBV29-1 to TRBJ1-2, with a possible D match to TRBD1 (5 bases). The V end was cut by 3 bases, the J end by 1 base, with 9 bases between. This CDR3 contains 13 residues. The germline CDR1 and CDR2 sequences are SQVTM and ANQGSEA. The CDR3 DNA reads TGCAGCGTTGATCCCAGGGATAACTATGGCTACACCTTC. Amino acids: CSVDPRDNYGYTF. Supplemented by reference TRBV29-1 and TRBJ1-2, the full variable domain reads SAVISQKPSRDICQRGTSLTIQCQVDSQVTMMFWYRQQPGQSLTLIATANQGSEATYESGFVIDKFPISRPNLTFSTLTVSNMSPEDSSIYLCSVDPRDNYGYTFGSGTRLTVV.

This sequence joins TRBV11-3 and TRBJ2-1; D gene ambiguous. Germline V lookup: CDR1 SGHNT, CDR2 YENEEA. The CDR3 totals 14 residues. V lost 2 bases and J 6 bases, leaving 11 bases between the germline ends. CDR3 in DNA: TGTGCCAGCAGCTTACGGAGTGGATCCAATGAGCAGTTCTTC. It specifies CASSLRSGSNEQFF.

The chain employs TRBV6-5 and TRBJ1-4; possible D gene TRBD1, 5 bases. Germline CDR1 MNHEY, CDR2 SVGAGI. CDR3 length: 15 amino acids. Between the trimmed V and J ends, which lost 1 base and 3 bases, there was a span of 9 bases. CDR3 in amino acids: CASSYWQGSNEKLFF. Written as DNA, the CDR3 is TGTGCCAGCAGTTACTGGCAGGGATCTAATGAAAAACTGTTTTTT.

This chain links TRBV29-1 with TRBJ1-3; 9 nucleotides align to TRBD1. The CDR3 contains 14 residues. Germline lookup yields CDR1 SQVTM and CDR2 ANQGSEA. The ends lost 4 bases at V and 4 bases at J; junction bases unmatched: 5. The CDR3 nucleotides read TGCAGCGTTGCACAGGGGGCGGAAGGAAACACCATATATTTT. Translating gives CSVAQGAEGNTIYF.

This chain links TRBV6-5 with TRBJ2-7; D is unclear. There are 13 residues in the CDR3. V was clipped by 5 bases and J by 7 bases, with 15 bases between them. Germline CDR1 and CDR2: MNHEY and SVGAGI. The DNA of the CDR3 is TGTGCCAGCAGTCCCCTCTTCGTTTTGGAGCAGTACTTC. Its translation: CASSPLFVLEQYF.

The gene calls are TRBV5-1 and TRBJ2-2; TRBD2 agrees at 7 bases. Germline CDR1 is SGHRS and CDR2 is YFSETQ. The CDR3 is 16 residues long. V lost 5 bases and J lost 5; bases outside the gene matches: 12. The CDR3 bases are TGCGCCAGCAGATCGCAGGCGGGGGACCTTACCGGGGAGCTGTTTTTT. Protein: CASRSQAGDLTGELFF.

The gene calls are TRBV19 and TRBJ2-2, with D unclear. V was cut by 2 bases and J by 0 bases, with 4 bases left in between. The CDR3 is 14 amino acids. Germline CDR1 and CDR2: LNHDA and SQIVND (reference sequence). The CDR3: CASSIQTNTGELFF. CDR3 nucleotide sequence: TGTGCCAGTAGTATACAGACGAACACCGGGGAGCTGTTTTTT.

The chain combines TRBV7-2 with TRBJ2-3; 14 bases match TRBD2. V was clipped by 3 bases and J by 4 bases; unmatched bases: 6. Germline CDR1 SGHTA, CDR2 FQGNSA. This CDR3 has 17 residues. The CDR3 region has the DNA TGTGCCAGCAGCTTCAGGACTAGCGGGAGGATCTCAGATACGCAGTATTTT. Translating gives CASSFRTSGRISDTQYF.

This chain connects TRBV25-1 to TRBJ1-6, with D unclear. Germline CDR1 MGHDK, CDR2 SYGVNS. The length of the CDR3 is 16 residues. Trimming removed 3 bases from V and 8 bases from J, with 17 bases in between. CDR3 sequence: CASSDPTRRLDSPLHF. For the CDR3, the DNA is TGTGCCAGCAGTGACCCCACAAGAAGACTTGATTCACCCCTCCACTTT.

The J gene is TRBJ1-4, the V gene TRBV7-8; 8 bases agree with TRBD1. V shed 5 bases, J shed 7 bases, and the junction held 9 bases outside the gene matches. CDR1 is SGHVS, CDR2 FQNEAQ, per germline. The CDR3 contains 15 residues. CDR3 residues: CASSRGQGALEKLFF. CDR3 coding DNA: TGTGCCAGCAGCCGAGGTCAGGGGGCACTTGAAAAACTGTTTTTT. Full variable domain (rest looked up from reference TRBV7-8 and TRBJ1-4): GAGVSQSPRYKVAKRGQDVALRCDPISGHVSLFWYQQALGQGPEFLTYFQNEAQLDKSGLPSDRFFAERPEGSVSTLKIQRTQQEDSAVYLCASSRGQGALEKLFFGSGTQLSVL.

The chain links TRBV3-1 (or the pseudogene TRBV3-2) to TRBJ1-5; D is possibly TRBD1 (5 bases). CDR3 length: 14 residues. V lost 4 bases, J lost 0 bases, and 7 bases lay in between. From germline, CDR1 is LGHDT and CDR2 YNNKEL (reference sequence). CDR3 loop: CASSPGNSNQPQHF. For the CDR3, the DNA is TGTGCCAGCAGCCCAGGGAATAGCAATCAGCCCCAGCATTTT.

CDR3 nucleotides: TGTGCCAGCAGCGTAGGACAGGGGGTTGTTGGAAACACCATATATTTT. Translated: CASSVGQGVVGNTIYF. This chain connects TRBV9 to TRBJ1-3; 9 nucleotides line up with TRBD1. The CDR3 runs to 16 residues. With 0 bases clipped from V and 3 bases from J, the junction kept 4 bases outside the gene matches. CDR1 and CDR2 from the germline V gene are SGDLS and YYNGEE.

The chain is built from TRBV5-1 and TRBJ1-6, with D possibly being TRBD1 (5 bases). The CDR3 totals 17 residues. Germline lookup yields CDR1 SGHRS and CDR2 YFSETQ. V lost 1 base and J 7 bases, leaving 18 bases between the germline ends. The CDR3 nucleotides read TGCGCCAGCAGCTTGACGGCGGTCAGGGTAAACAATTCACCCCTCCACTTT. The encoded protein is CASSLTAVRVNNSPLHF.

This clone has a single count. The chain couples TRBV19 to TRBJ2-7; a possible D gene is TRBD2 (5 bases). This CDR3 contains 15 residues. Germline V gene sequence: CDR1 LNHDA, CDR2 SQIVND (reference sequence). Trimming shortened V by 3 bases and J by 0 bases, and 12 bases separated the two germline ends. CDR3 DNA sequence: TGTGCCAGTAGTATCGAGGACTCAAGCTCCTACGAGCAGTACTTC. It is translated as CASSIEDSSSYEQYF.

The J gene is TRBJ1-1, the V gene TRBV13; a possible D gene is TRBD1 (6 bases). The CDR3 is 15 amino acids. Looked up from germline, CDR1 is PRHDT and CDR2 is FYEKMQ (reference sequence). The V end lost 5 bases, the J end lost 6 bases, and 19 bases lay between the germline ends. CDR3 in DNA: TGTGCCAGCAGCCAGCGGGGGGCGGGGGGGGCTGAAGCTTTCTTT. Its protein product is CASSQRGAGGAEAFF.

This chain joins TRBV6-5 and TRBJ1-1; 7 nucleotides align to TRBD1. Germline lookup yields CDR1 MNHEY and CDR2 SVGAGI. With 8 bases clipped from V and 1 base from J, the junction kept 10 bases outside the gene matches. The length of the CDR3 is 15 residues. This chain's CDR3 is CASSSDRQGNTEAFF. The CDR3 DNA reads TGTGCCAGCTCCTCCGACCGACAGGGGAACACTGAAGCTTTCTTT.

This chain connects TRBV19 to TRBJ1-4, with D possibly matching TRBD1 (6 bases). The CDR3 has 15 amino acids. Looked up from germline, CDR1 is LNHDA and CDR2 is SQIVND (reference sequence). Trimming stripped 0 bases from V and 8 bases from J, with 13 bases between. CDR3 nucleotides: TGTGCCAGTAGTATAGATTTGCCAGGGGAGGAAAAACTGTTTTTT. Translation: CASSIDLPGEEKLFF. The complete variable domain, with remaining parts taken from reference TRBV19 and TRBJ1-4, reads DGGITQSPKYLFRKEGQNVTLSCEQNLNHDAMYWYRQDPGQGLRLIYYSQIVNDFQKGDIAEGYSVSREKKESFPLTVTSAQKNPTAFYLCASSIDLPGEEKLFFGSGTQLSVL.

The V call is TRBV13, the J call TRBJ2-7; D is uncertain. Germline assignment: CDR1 PRHDT and CDR2 FYEKMQ (reference sequence). CDR3 length equals 13 residues. V was shortened by 0 bases and J by 1 base, with 4 bases between the two germline ends. The CDR3 DNA sequence: TGTGCCAGCAGCTTAGGCAGGTCCTACGAGCAGTACTTC. Protein: CASSLGRSYEQYF.

The chain recombines TRBV19 with TRBJ2-3, with 9 positions matching TRBD1. This CDR3 region has 16 residues. In germline, CDR1 is LNHDA, CDR2 SQIVND (reference sequence). The V and J ends lost 2 bases and 3 bases, in that order; junction bases with no gene match: 6. This CDR3 reads CASSIMGQGGTDTQYF. Here the CDR3 DNA reads TGTGCCAGTAGTATAATGGGACAGGGTGGAACAGATACGCAGTATTTT.

This clone was recorded once. This chain uses TRBV13 with TRBJ1-5; no clear D. This CDR3 spans 16 amino acids. Trimming stripped 5 bases from V and 2 bases from J, with 16 bases between. The germline V gene has CDR1 PRHDT and CDR2 FYEKMQ (reference sequence). CDR3 nucleotides: TGTGCCAGCAGCCTGGCAGGAGCCGGGGGCAATCAGCCCCAGCATTTT. Encoded protein: CASSLAGAGGNQPQHF.

J is TRBJ1-2 and V is TRBV5-5, with 8 bases aligning to TRBD1. This CDR3 has 17 residues. In germline, CDR1 is SGHKS, CDR2 YYEKEE (reference sequence). Trimming took 4 bases from V and 2 from J; bases not matched to a gene: 13. The CDR3 region is CASSKGQANRINYGYTF. CDR3 sequence (DNA): TGTGCCAGCAGCAAGGGACAGGCAAACCGGATCAACTATGGCTACACCTTC.

V is TRBV7-9 and J is TRBJ2-7, with D possibly TRBD1 on 5 matching bases. The CDR3 runs 16 residues. Germline CDR1 SEHNR, CDR2 FQNEAQ (reference sequence). Trimming removed 5 bases from V and 3 bases from J, with 20 bases in between. DNA for the CDR3: TGTGCCAGCAGCCTACGTGGGCAGGGCCCACTCTACGAGCAGTACTTC. It translates to CASSLRGQGPLYEQYF.

The chain uses TRBV6-5 and TRBJ1-3; D might be TRBD1 (6 bases). Germline CDR1 and CDR2: MNHEY and SVGAGI. The CDR3 contains 15 residues. Trimming pared 4 bases from V and 4 bases from J, leaving 14 bases between. This CDR3 is CASSSIPGAGNTIYF. The CDR3, as DNA: TGTGCCAGCAGTTCCATCCCAGGGGCCGGAAACACCATATATTTT.

The chain uses TRBV28 and TRBJ1-4, with a tentative D call TRBD1 (5 bases). Trimming took off 7 bases at V and 6 bases at J, with 21 bases between the two ends. CDR1 and CDR2 from the germline V gene are MDHEN and SYDVKM. CDR3 length equals 16 residues. CDR3 in DNA: TGTGCCAGCACCCCCGCGGGTGGGGACTCTTATGAAAAACTGTTTTTT. This encodes CASTPAGGDSYEKLFF.